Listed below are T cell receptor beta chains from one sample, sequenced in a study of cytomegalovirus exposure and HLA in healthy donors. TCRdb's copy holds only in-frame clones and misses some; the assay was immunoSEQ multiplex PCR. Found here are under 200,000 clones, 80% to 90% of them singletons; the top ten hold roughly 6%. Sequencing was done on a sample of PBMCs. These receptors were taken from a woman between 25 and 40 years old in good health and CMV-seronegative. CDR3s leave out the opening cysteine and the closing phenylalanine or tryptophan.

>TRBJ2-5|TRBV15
ATKTFRDLEETQY
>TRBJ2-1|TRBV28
ASSSSGSSGNEQF
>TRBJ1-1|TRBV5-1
ASSLVGAGDGGTEAF
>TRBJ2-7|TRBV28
ASRHRTGSSYEQY
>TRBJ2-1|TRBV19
ASSRTFYNEQF
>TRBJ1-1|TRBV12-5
ASAPRPNTEAF
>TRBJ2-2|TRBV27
ASRFGDRDTGELF
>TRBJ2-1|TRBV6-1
ASSEWDNEQF
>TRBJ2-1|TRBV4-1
ASSQRGIFRNEQF
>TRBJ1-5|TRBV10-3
AIRADRTQGQPQH
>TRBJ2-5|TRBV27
ASSLSSRETQY
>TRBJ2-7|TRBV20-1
SASIGSEQY
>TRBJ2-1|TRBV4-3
ASSQDRDEQF
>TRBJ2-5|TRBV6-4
ASSARTSGCGGRDTQY
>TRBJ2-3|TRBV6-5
ASSQTGGLSDTQY
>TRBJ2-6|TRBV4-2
ASSQEGGQGANVLT
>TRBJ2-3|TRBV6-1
ASSGLAGVTDTQY
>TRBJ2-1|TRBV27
ASGPRGGAVNEQF
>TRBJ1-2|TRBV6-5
ASTNSGGAFGYT
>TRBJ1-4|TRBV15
ATSRDRGTAYNEKLF
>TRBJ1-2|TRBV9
ASSVGIPSNYGYT
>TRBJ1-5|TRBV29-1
SVRQGRDQPQH
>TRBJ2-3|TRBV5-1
ASNIGAASTDTQY
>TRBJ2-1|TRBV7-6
ASTPGTGGNNEQF
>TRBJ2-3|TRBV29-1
SVEGRAGPSTDTQY
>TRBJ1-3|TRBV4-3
ASSQQIMGNSGNTIY
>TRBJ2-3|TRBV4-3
ASSLGQGAQVDTQY
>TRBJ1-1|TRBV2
ASRESRPRGEAF
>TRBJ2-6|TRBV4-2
ASSQEQGLSGANVLT
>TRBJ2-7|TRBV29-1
SAGSGDYEQY
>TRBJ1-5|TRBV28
ASSLLGKGNQPQH
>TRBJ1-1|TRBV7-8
ASSLAGPMNTEAF
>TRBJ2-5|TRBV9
ASSVAPGARETQY
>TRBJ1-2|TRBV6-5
ASRPGTANYGYT
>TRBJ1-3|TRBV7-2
ASSLVRTVASGNTIY
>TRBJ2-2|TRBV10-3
AISDRLGRSNTGELF
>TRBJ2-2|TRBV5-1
ASSSDVPGELF
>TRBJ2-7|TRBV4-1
ASSQVRDGEQY
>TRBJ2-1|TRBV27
ASKERIRDRGYNEQF
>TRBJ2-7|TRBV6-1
ASSEALRGGVQAYEQY
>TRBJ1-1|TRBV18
ASSPGYQRNTEAF
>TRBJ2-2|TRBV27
ASRSRDGYTGELF
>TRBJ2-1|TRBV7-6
ASSLLTSGRVNEQF
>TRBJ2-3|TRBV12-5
ASGLASGGAASTDTQY